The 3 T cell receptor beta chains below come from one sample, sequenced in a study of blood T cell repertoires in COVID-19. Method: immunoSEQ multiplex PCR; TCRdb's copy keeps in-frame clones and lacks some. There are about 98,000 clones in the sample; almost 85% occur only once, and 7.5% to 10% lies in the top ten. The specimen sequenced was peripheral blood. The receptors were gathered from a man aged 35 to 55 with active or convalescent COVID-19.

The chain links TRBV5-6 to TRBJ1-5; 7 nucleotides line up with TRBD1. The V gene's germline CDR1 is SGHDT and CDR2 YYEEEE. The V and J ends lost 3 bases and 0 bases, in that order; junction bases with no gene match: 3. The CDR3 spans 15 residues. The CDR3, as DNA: TGTGCCAGCAGCTCCGGACAGGTTAGCAATCAGCCCCAGCATTTT. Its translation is CASSSGQVSNQPQHF.

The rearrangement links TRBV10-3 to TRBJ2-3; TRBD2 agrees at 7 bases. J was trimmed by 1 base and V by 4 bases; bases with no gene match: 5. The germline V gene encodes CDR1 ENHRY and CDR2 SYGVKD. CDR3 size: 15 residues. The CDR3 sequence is CAISAGGVGTDTQYF. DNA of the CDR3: TGTGCCATCAGTGCGGGGGGTGTGGGCACAGATACGCAGTATTTT.

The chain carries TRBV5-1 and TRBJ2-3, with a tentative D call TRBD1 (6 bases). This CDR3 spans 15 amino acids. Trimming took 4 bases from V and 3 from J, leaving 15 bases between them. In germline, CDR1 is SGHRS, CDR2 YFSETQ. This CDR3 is CASSGDTPGTDTQYF. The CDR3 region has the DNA TGCGCCAGCAGCGGGGACACCCCTGGAACAGATACGCAGTATTTT.